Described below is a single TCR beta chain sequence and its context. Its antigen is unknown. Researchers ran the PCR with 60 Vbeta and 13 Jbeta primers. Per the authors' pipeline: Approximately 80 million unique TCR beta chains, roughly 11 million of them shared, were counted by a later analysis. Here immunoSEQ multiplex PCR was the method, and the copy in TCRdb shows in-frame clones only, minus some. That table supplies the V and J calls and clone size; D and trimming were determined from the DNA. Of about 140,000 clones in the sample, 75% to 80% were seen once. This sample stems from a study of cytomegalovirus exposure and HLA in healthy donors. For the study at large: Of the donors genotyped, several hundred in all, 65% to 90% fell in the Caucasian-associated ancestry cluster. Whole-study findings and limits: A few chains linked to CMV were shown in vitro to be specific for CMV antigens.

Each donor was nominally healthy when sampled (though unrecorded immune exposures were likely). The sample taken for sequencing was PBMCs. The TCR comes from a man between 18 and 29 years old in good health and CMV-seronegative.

The CDR3 sequence: CASSLSGIAGELFF. Written as DNA, the CDR3 is TGTGCCAGCAGTTTATCCGGGATCGCCGGGGAGCTGTTTTTT. The V gene is TRBV27, the J gene TRBJ2-2; perhaps TRBD2 as D (5 bases). Trimming pared 0 bases from V and 6 bases from J, leaving 8 bases between. In germline, CDR1 is MNHEY, CDR2 SMNVEV (reference sequence). The CDR3 is made up of 14 amino acids.